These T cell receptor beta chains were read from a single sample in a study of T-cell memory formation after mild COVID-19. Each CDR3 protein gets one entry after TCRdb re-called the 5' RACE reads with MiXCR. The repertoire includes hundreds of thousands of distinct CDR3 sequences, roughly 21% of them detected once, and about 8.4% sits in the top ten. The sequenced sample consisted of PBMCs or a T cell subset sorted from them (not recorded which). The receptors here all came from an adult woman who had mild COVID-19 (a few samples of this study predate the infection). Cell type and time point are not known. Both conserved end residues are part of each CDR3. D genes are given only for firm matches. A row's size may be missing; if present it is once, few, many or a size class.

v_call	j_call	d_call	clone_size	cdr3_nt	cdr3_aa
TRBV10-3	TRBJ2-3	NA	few	TGTGCCATCAGTGATTTTACTAGTCGCACAGATACGCAGTATTTT	CAISDFTSRTDTQYF
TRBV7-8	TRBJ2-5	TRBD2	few	TGTGCCAGCAGCTGGTCTAGCGGGGGGGAAGAGACCCAGTACTTC	CASSWSSGGEETQYF
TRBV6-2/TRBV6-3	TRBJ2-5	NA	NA	TGTGCCAGCAGATACCGGGACACCCTCCAAGAGACCCAGTACTTC	CASRYRDTLQETQYF
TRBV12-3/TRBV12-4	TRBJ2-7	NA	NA	TGTGCCAGCAGTTTTAGGACCTCCGGGGCGTCCTACGAGCAGTACTTC	CASSFRTSGASYEQYF
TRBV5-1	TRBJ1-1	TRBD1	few	TGCGCCAGCAGCTCCTTACAGGGGGACACTGAAGCTTTCTTT	CASSSLQGDTEAFF
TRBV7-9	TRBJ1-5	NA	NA	TGTGCCAGCAGCCCCGACGGGACTTTGGGTCAGCCCCAGCATTTT	CASSPDGTLGQPQHF
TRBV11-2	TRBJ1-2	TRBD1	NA	TGTGCCAGCAGCCCTTATGGGGGACAGGGGGCCTCTGGCTACACCTTC	CASSPYGGQGASGYTF
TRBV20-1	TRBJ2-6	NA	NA	TGCAGTGCTGCATACTCTGGGGCCAACGTCCTGACTTTC	CSAAYSGANVLTF
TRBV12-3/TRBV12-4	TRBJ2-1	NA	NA	TGTGCCAGCAGTTTAATTGTAAATGAGCAGTTCTTC	CASSLIVNEQFF
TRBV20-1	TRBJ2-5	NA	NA	TGCAGTGCTAGAGACCCGCGGGGAGGAGAGACCCAGTACTTC	CSARDPRGGETQYF
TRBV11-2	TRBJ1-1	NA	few	TGTGCCAGCAGCCCAGCCGTAGGGGCAGGAGCTGAAGCTTTCTTT	CASSPAVGAGAEAFF
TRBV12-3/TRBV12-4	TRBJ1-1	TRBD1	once	TGTGCCAGCAGCCCCGGACAGGCGGGTAACACTGAAGCTTTCTTT	CASSPGQAGNTEAFF
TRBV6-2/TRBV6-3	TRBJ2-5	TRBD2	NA	TGTGCCAGCAGTAACCCGGGACTAGCCCGAGAGACCCAGTACTTC	CASSNPGLARETQYF
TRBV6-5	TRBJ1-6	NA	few	TGTGCCAGCAGTTACTCCGGGGGGAGATCACCCCTCCACTTT	CASSYSGGRSPLHF
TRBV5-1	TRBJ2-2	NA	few	TGCGCCAGCAACTGGGGGAACACCGGGGAGCTGTTTTTT	CASNWGNTGELFF
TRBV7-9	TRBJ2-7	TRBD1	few	TGTGCCAGCAGCTCTGACAGGGGAGTCTACGAGCAGTACTTC	CASSSDRGVYEQYF
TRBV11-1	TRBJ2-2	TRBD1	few	TGTGCCAGCAGCTTAGAGCTCGGGACAGCCACCGGGGAGCTGTTTTTT	CASSLELGTATGELFF
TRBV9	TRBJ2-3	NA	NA	TGTGCCAGCTCGAAGGGGAACACAGATACGCAGTATTTT	CASSKGNTDTQYF
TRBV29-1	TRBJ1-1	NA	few	TGCAGCGTTGAAAAGGCGCTGAACACTGAAGCTTTCTTT	CSVEKALNTEAFF
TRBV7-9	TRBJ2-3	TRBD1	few	TGTGCCAGCAGCCCGATAACGTCCATTTCGGGACAGCGCACAGATACGCAGTATTTT	CASSPITSISGQRTDTQYF
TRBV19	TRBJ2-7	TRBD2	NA	TGTGCCAGTAGTCCGCAGACTAGCCCCACCTACGAGCAGTACTTC	CASSPQTSPTYEQYF
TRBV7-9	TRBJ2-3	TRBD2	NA	TGTGCCAGCAGCTTATGGGGGCCGGGACTAGCGGGAGTCACAGATACGCAGTATTTT	CASSLWGPGLAGVTDTQYF
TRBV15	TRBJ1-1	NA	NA	TGTGCCACCGCTAATCATGAACATAGCCCCGTCGCTGAAGCTTTCTTT	CATANHEHSPVAEAFF
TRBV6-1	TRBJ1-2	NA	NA	TGTGCCAGCAACCACAACGAAGGCTACACCTTC	CASNHNEGYTF
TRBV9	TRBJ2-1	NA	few	TGTGCCAGCAGCGTAGTTGGGGGGACCCCCTACAATGAGCAGTTCTTC	CASSVVGGTPYNEQFF
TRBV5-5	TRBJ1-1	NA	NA	TGTGCCAGCAGCTTGAGGACCGGGACTCACGAAGCTTTCTTT	CASSLRTGTHEAFF
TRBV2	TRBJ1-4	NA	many	TGTGCCAGCAGTGACGAAGGGTTCGGTGAAAAACTGTTTTTT	CASSDEGFGEKLFF
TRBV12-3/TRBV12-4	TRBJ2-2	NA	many	TGTGCCAGCAGTCGGACCCGGTCCACCGGGGAGCTGTTTTTT	CASSRTRSTGELFF
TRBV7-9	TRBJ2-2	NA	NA	TGTGCCAGCAACCCATCGGGTCCCGGGGAGCTGTTTTTT	CASNPSGPGELFF
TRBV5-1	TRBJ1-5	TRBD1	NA	TGCGCCAGCAGCTTGACCGGGACAGGGGGCAATCAGCCCCAGCATTTT	CASSLTGTGGNQPQHF
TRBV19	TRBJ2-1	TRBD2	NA	TGTGCCAGTAGTATAGTTAGCGGGGCCTCCAATGAGCAGTTCTTC	CASSIVSGASNEQFF
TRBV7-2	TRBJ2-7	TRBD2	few	TGTGCCAGCAGCTTAAGTGGGGGGACTAGCGCTTACGAGCAGTACTTC	CASSLSGGTSAYEQYF
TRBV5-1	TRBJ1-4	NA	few	TGCGCCAGCAGCCCCGGGACGGCGGCAACTAATGAAAAACTGTTTTTT	CASSPGTAATNEKLFF
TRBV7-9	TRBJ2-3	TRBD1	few	TGTGCCAGCAGCTCCTGGACAGGCACCAGGGGGGATACGCAGTATTTT	CASSSWTGTRGDTQYF
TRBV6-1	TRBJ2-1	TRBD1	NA	TGTGCCAGCAGTGAAGGGGGACAGGCCTACAATGAGCAGTTCTTC	CASSEGGQAYNEQFF
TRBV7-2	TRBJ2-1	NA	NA	TGTGCCACCGGTGCGGCCCAAGGGTACAATGAGCAGTTCTTC	CATGAAQGYNEQFF
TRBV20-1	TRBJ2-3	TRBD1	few	TGCAGTGCTTGTCCGGGACAGCTCCCAGATACGCAGTATTTT	CSACPGQLPDTQYF
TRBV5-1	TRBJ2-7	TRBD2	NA	TGCGCCAGCAGGAGCGGGGGGCTCAACTACGAGCAGTACTTC	CASRSGGLNYEQYF
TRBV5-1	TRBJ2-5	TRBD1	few	TGCGCCAGCAGCCCGGGCCTCAGGGGGACACGGGAGACCCAGTACTTC	CASSPGLRGTRETQYF
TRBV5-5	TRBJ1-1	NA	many	TGTGCCAGCAGCTTGGCCGAGGGGCTCGTGACTGAAGCTTTCTTT	CASSLAEGLVTEAFF
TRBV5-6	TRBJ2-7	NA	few	TGTGCCAGCAGCTTTTTGGGGACAGAGCAGTACTTC	CASSFLGTEQYF
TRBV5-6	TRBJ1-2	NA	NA	TGTGCCAGCAGTTCCAGGACCCGGACATATGGCTACACCTTC	CASSSRTRTYGYTF
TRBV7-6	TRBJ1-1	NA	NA	TGTGCCAGCAGCCCAGTAACAGAGAACACTGAAGCTTTCTTT	CASSPVTENTEAFF
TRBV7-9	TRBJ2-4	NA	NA	TGTGCCAGCAGCTACCCGGCAACCAAAAACATTCAGTACTTC	CASSYPATKNIQYF
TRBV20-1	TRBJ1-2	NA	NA	TGCAGCCCCCGGGGCTATGGCTACACCTTC	CSPRGYGYTF